A selection of T cell receptor beta chains follows, all from one sample in a study of cytomegalovirus exposure and HLA in healthy donors. TCRdb's table, derived via immunoSEQ multiplex PCR, lists solely in-frame clones and lacks some. The sample lists more than 110,000 clones, 88% occurring once. Sequencing was done on a sample of PBMCs. Receptors were obtained from a woman aged 18 to 35 in good health and CMV-seropositive. Each CDR3 is given with its conserved first and last residue. Fields, in order: V gene, J gene, clone size, D gene, CDR3 DNA, CDR3 protein. D genes are given only for firm matches. Only part of the rows carry a size: once, few, many, or a class if the clone is expanded.

TRBV5-1	TRBJ2-3	NA	NA	TGCGCCAGCAGCTCCACCGGTGAGGGTACAGATACGCAGTATTTT	CASSSTGEGTDTQYF
TRBV7-8	TRBJ1-1	NA	NA	TGTGCCAGCAGCCAAGCAGGGTTGAACACTGAAGCTTTCTTT	CASSQAGLNTEAFF
TRBV2	TRBJ1-2	NA	TRBD1	TGTGCCAGCTCGGGACAGGGCCCCTTCTATGGCTACACCTTC	CASSGQGPFYGYTF
TRBV7-9	TRBJ1-1	NA	NA	TGTGCCAGCAGCCCCCGCTACGGATCCAGGGGCGTGTCGAACACTGAAGCTTTCTTT	CASSPRYGSRGVSNTEAFF
TRBV2	TRBJ2-2	NA	TRBD2	TGTGCCAGCACAGGAGCGGGAGGGTTTACCGGGGAGCTGTTTTTT	CASTGAGGFTGELFF
TRBV11-3	TRBJ1-6	NA	TRBD1	TGTGCCAGCAGCTTATGTCCCCCGGGACAGGGGAATTCACCCCTCCACTTT	CASSLCPPGQGNSPLHF
TRBV14	TRBJ1-1	NA	NA	TGTGCCAGCAGCTCCTCTCCGGGACATGGATTTGACACTTTCTTT	CASSSSPGHGFDTFF
TRBV4-1	TRBJ2-1	NA	NA	TGCGCCAGCAGCCCGGGACTCGACAATGAGCAGTTCTTC	CASSPGLDNEQFF
TRBV30	TRBJ2-7	NA	NA	TGTGCCTGGCAGGGGTTCACCTACGAGCAGTACTTC	CAWQGFTYEQYF
TRBV15	TRBJ2-6	NA	TRBD2	TGTGCCACCCGTGGTGGACTAGGGGCTGGGGCCAACGTCCTGACTTTC	CATRGGLGAGANVLTF
TRBV5-1	TRBJ2-2	NA	NA	TGCGCCAGCAGCCTCCAAACAGACACCGGGGAGCTGTTTTTT	CASSLQTDTGELFF
TRBV28	TRBJ2-5	NA	TRBD2	TGTGCCAGCAGTCCGGGTCGGGGGGTGGAAGAGACCCAGTACTTC	CASSPGRGVEETQYF
TRBV2	TRBJ2-6	NA	NA	TGTGCCAGCAGTGTAGGAGGGGCCGGGGCCAACGTCCTGACTTTC	CASSVGGAGANVLTF
TRBV7-9	TRBJ2-5	NA	NA	TGTGCCAGCAGCACAGGGCACGGACGAGAGACCCAGTACTTC	CASSTGHGRETQYF
TRBV5-1	TRBJ2-2	NA	NA	TGCGCCAGCAGCTTGGGGCAGAACACCGGGGAGCTGTTTTTT	CASSLGQNTGELFF
TRBV11-1	TRBJ1-1	once	TRBD1	TGTGCCAGCAGCTTTCGTGGGACAGGGTGGACTGAAGCTTTCTTT	CASSFRGTGWTEAFF
TRBV2	TRBJ2-7	few	NA	TGTGCCAGCAGTGAAGCCGGGTACCAGTACTTC	CASSEAGYQYF
TRBV6-1	TRBJ2-3	once	NA	TGTGCCAGCAGTGCTTCTAGCGGCACAGATACGCAGTATTTT	CASSASSGTDTQYF
TRBV5-1	TRBJ2-1	NA	TRBD1	TGCGCCAGCGGATTGGGACAGGAGTACAATGAGCAGTTCTTC	CASGLGQEYNEQFF
TRBV19	TRBJ2-1	NA	TRBD2	TGTGCCAGTAGTATAGCTAGCGGGAGTTGGAATGAGCAGTTCTTC	CASSIASGSWNEQFF
TRBV9	TRBJ2-5	NA	NA	TGTGCCAGCTCCAGCCGAGGGGAGACCCAGTACTTC	CASSSRGETQYF
TRBV25-1	TRBJ2-5	NA	TRBD2	TGTGCCAGCAGTGACTTAGCGGGGCCGGGAGAGACCCAGTACTTC	CASSDLAGPGETQYF
TRBV4-1	TRBJ1-2	large	TRBD1	TGCGCCAGCAGCCAAGGTACCGGGACAGGGATAGGCTACACCTTC	CASSQGTGTGIGYTF
TRBV7-7	TRBJ2-2	NA	NA	TGTGCTAGCACCAAGTCGGGGACAGGGGAGCTGTTTTTT	CASTKSGTGELFF
TRBV7-7	TRBJ2-1	NA	TRBD2	TGTGCTAGCAGCCCACAGCGGGGTTCCAATGAGCAGTTCTTC	CASSPQRGSNEQFF
TRBV4-2	TRBJ1-1	NA	NA	TGTGCCAGCAGCCAAGAGGGGGCGATAGTGACTGAAGCTTTCTTT	CASSQEGAIVTEAFF
TRBV5-4	TRBJ2-1	once	NA	TGTGCCAGCAGCCCATCCTGGCCCGAGCGCGCTGATGGGCAGTTCTTC	CASSPSWPERADGQFF
TRBV5-1	TRBJ1-2	NA	TRBD1	TGCGCCAGCAGCTCCCAGGGGGGAAACTATGGCTACACCTTC	CASSSQGGNYGYTF
TRBV5-1	TRBJ1-1	once	NA	TGCGCCAGCAGCTTGGAACCAGACACTGAAGCTTTCTTT	CASSLEPDTEAFF
TRBV7-8	TRBJ2-7	few	NA	TGTGCCAGCAGCTTAGTAGGGACTCGTTCCTACGAGCAGTACTTC	CASSLVGTRSYEQYF
TRBV28	TRBJ1-2	few	NA	TGTGCCAGCCAAAAGGGGGGGAGAGGCTACACCTTC	CASQKGGRGYTF
TRBV2	TRBJ2-2	NA	NA	TGTGCCAGCAGTCCCCAACGAGGCACCGGGGAGCTGTTTTTT	CASSPQRGTGELFF
TRBV28	TRBJ1-4	NA	NA	TGTGCCAGCAGGATGGCCGATAATGAAAAACTGTTTTTT	CASRMADNEKLFF
TRBV2	TRBJ1-2	few	TRBD1	TGTGCCAGCAGCCCGGGACAGGAGATCGGTGGCTACACCTTC	CASSPGQEIGGYTF
TRBV19	TRBJ1-2	few	NA	TGTGCCAGCGCAGGGGAGATTAACTATGGCTACACCTTC	CASAGEINYGYTF
TRBV19	TRBJ1-1	NA	TRBD1	TGTGCCAGTAGTCCCGGGACAGCGGTGGGACTGAACACTGAAGCTTTCTTT	CASSPGTAVGLNTEAFF
TRBV27	TRBJ1-2	NA	NA	TGTGCCAGCAGTTTCGCAGGGGCGGACGGCTACACCTTC	CASSFAGADGYTF
TRBV5-1	TRBJ1-4	NA	NA	TGCGCCAGCAGCCGTACAGTCGGGACACTTCCCGAAAAACTGTTTTTT	CASSRTVGTLPEKLFF
TRBV10-3	TRBJ2-3	NA	NA	TGTGCCATCAGTGAGCGAAGACTAGTCAGGAAGAGCACAGATACGCAGTATTTT	CAISERRLVRKSTDTQYF
TRBV28	TRBJ2-3	NA	TRBD2	TGTGCCAGCAGTTCGTATTTAGCGGGGGGGAACACAGATACGCAGTATTTT	CASSSYLAGGNTDTQYF
TRBV9	TRBJ2-7	NA	NA	TGTGCCAGCGGTGGTATCGCAGGGCAGTACTTC	CASGGIAGQYF
TRBV5-1	TRBJ1-4	NA	NA	TGCGCCAGCAGCATACAGGGAAGGGAGGAAAAACTGTTTTTT	CASSIQGREEKLFF